This T cell receptor (beta chain) was recorded in a study of blood T cell repertoires in COVID-19. Study-level information: Sites in the United States, Italy and Spain provided acute and convalescent COVID-19 samples. PBMCs, B-cell-depleted T cells, or T cells provided the cDNA or gDNA that made up the material.

Assay used: immunoSEQ multiplex PCR; TCRdb lists only in-frame clones, some missing. The sample includes about 380,000 clones, roughly 87% of them seen just once. Cohorts were based on clinical histories the participants reported. Resolution of symptoms, clearance, or two negative PCRs was present in recovered Cohort 3 donors. This TCR was sampled from a young woman who had recovered from COVID-19. Material: PBMCs or T cells enriched from blood (not recorded which).

CDR3 amino acids: CASSERVPNTEAFF. The CDR3 nucleotides read TGTGCCAGTAGTGAACGGGTACCGAACACTGAAGCTTTCTTT. The chain recombines TRBV19 with TRBJ1-1; D remains unclear. The CDR3 contains 14 residues. Trimming stripped 5 bases from V and 1 base from J, with 11 bases between. Germline V gene lookup returns CDR1 LNHDA and CDR2 SQIVND (reference sequence).